Presented here are 9 T cell receptor beta chains from one specimen sequenced in a study of cytomegalovirus exposure and HLA in healthy donors. PCR was performed using 60 Vbeta and 13 Jbeta primers. Sequencing was performed with immunoSEQ multiplex PCR; in TCRdb, only in-frame clones are kept and a portion is missing. The table has about 160,000 clones, roughly 79% seen once. The sample was PBMCs. The receptor set was obtained from a woman in her forties or fifties in good health and CMV-seropositive.

The V call is TRBV6-1, the J call TRBJ1-1; 8 positions agree with TRBD1. J was trimmed by 4 bases and V by 2 bases; bases with no gene match: 6. This CDR3 has 15 amino acids. The V gene's germline CDR1 is MNHNS and CDR2 SASEGT. Here the CDR3 DNA reads TGTGCCAGCAGTGAACCTCCACAGGGGGGCACTGAAGCTTTCTTT. Amino acid sequence: CASSEPPQGGTEAFF.

The chain recombines TRBV7-2 with TRBJ2-7; 8 bases are shared with TRBD2. CDR3 length: 15 amino acids. Trimming took 5 bases from V and 5 from J; bases not matched to a gene: 11. Germline CDR1 is SGHTA and CDR2 is FQGNSA. This CDR3 is CASSQAPGTRNEQYF. DNA of the CDR3: TGTGCCAGCAGCCAAGCCCCCGGGACTAGAAACGAGCAGTACTTC.

The rearrangement links TRBV6-5 to TRBJ2-5, with TRBD2 as a possible D gene (6 bases). The V gene's germline CDR1 is MNHEY and CDR2 SVGAGI. The CDR3 has 14 residues. Deletions cut 3 bases from V and 4 bases from J, with 12 bases between. The CDR3 protein is CASSYGGMAETQYF. The CDR3 DNA follows: TGTGCCAGCAGTTATGGGGGGATGGCAGAGACCCAGTACTTC.

The chain has TRBV5-1 and TRBJ2-3; the D gene is possibly TRBD1 (6 bases). The CDR3 runs 13 residues. V dropped 5 bases and J dropped 5 bases, with 12 bases sitting between them. CDR1 and CDR2 from the germline V gene are SGHRS and YFSETQ. The CDR3 sequence is CASRSGAEDTQYF. CDR3 DNA sequence: TGCGCCAGCAGATCAGGGGCAGAAGATACGCAGTATTTT. Full variable domain (outside the CDR3, taken from reference TRBV5-1 and TRBJ2-3): KAGVTQTPRYLIKTRGQQVTLSCSPISGHRSVSWYQQTPGQGLQFLFEYFSETQRNKGNFPGRFSGRQFSNSRSEMNVSTLELGDSALYLCASRSGAEDTQYFGPGTRLTVL.

This sequence joins TRBV28 and TRBJ1-2, with D possibly TRBD1 on 5 matching bases. Trimming took off 3 bases at V and 2 bases at J, with 7 bases between the two ends. The CDR3 contains 13 residues. Germline assignment: CDR1 MDHEN and CDR2 SYDVKM. CDR3 sequence: CASSLEGNYGYTF. The CDR3 DNA sequence: TGTGCCAGCAGTTTGGAGGGGAACTATGGCTACACCTTC.

The chain combines TRBV7-2 with TRBJ2-3, with TRBD2 identical over 14 bases. CDR1 and CDR2 from the germline V gene are SGHTA and FQGNSA. V dropped 4 bases and J dropped 6; count of bases not matched to a gene: 9. There are 17 residues in the CDR3. The chain's CDR3 is CASSSGTSGGRGDTQYF. CDR3 nucleotides: TGTGCCAGCAGCTCAGGGACTAGCGGGGGCCGCGGGGATACGCAGTATTTT. Combining the CDR3 with reference TRBV7-2 and TRBJ2-3 gives the whole variable domain GAGVSQSPSNKVTEKGKDVELRCDPISGHTALYWYRQSLGQGLEFLIYFQGNSAPDKSGLPSDRFSAERTGGSVSTLTIQRTQQEDSAVYLCASSSGTSGGRGDTQYFGPGTRLTVL.

The gene calls are TRBV19 and TRBJ2-3, with 8 bases matching TRBD1. J lost 14 bases, V lost 6 bases, and 10 bases had no gene match. Germline CDR1 is LNHDA and CDR2 is SQIVND (reference sequence). The CDR3 has 12 amino acids. CDR3 sequence (DNA): TGTGCCAGTAGGACAGGGACAGGAGGGTGGTATTTT. This gives the protein CASRTGTGGWYF.

This chain links TRBV28 with TRBJ2-3, with D perhaps matching TRBD1 (6 bases). Trimming stripped 8 bases from V and 4 bases from J, with 7 bases between. The CDR3 contains 11 residues. CDR1 is MDHEN and CDR2 is SYDVKM in the germline V gene. The CDR3 protein is CASSGADTQYF. Written as DNA, the CDR3 is TGTGCCAGCTCAGGGGCAGATACGCAGTATTTT.

This clone came up a few times. Other DNA sequences within the sample encode an identical CDR3. The rearrangement joins TRBV5-1 to TRBJ2-2; D is possibly TRBD1 (5 bases). The CDR3 has 16 amino acids. The germline V and J ends were trimmed by 0 bases and 1 base, with 10 bases remaining between them. CDR1 and CDR2 (germline): SGHRS, YFSETQ. As DNA, the CDR3 is TGCGCCAGCAGCTTGGGTACAGGCGGGAACACCGGGGAGCTGTTTTTT. It is translated as CASSLGTGGNTGELFF.